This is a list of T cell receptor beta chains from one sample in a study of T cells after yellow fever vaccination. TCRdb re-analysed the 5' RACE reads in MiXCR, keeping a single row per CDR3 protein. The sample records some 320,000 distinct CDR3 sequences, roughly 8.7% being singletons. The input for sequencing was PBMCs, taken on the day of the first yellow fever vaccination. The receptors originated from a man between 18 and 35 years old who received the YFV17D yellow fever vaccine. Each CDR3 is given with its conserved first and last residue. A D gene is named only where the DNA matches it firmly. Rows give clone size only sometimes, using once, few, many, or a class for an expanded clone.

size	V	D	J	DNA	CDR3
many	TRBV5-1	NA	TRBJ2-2	TGCGCCAGCATCTTGGCTTGGGGGAACACCGGGGAGCTGTTTTTT	CASILAWGNTGELFF
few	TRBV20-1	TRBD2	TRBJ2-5	TGCAGTGCCGCAAGCGGGGGGTACCAAGAGACCCAGTACTTC	CSAASGGYQETQYF
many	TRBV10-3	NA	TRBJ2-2	TGTGCCATCAGGATACCAATCACCGGGGAGCTGTTTTTT	CAIRIPITGELFF
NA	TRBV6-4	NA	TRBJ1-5	TGTGCCAGCAGTGAAGGCCCAGGGGCTCAGCCCCAGCATTTT	CASSEGPGAQPQHF
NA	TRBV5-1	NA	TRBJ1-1	TGCGCCAGCAGCTTCCAGGATCTCGGGGAAGCTTTCTTT	CASSFQDLGEAFF
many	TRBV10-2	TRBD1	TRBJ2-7	TGCGCCAGCAGTGAGATACAGGGGGACTACGAGCAGTACTTC	CASSEIQGDYEQYF
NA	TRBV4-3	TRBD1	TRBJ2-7	TGCGCCAGCAGCCAAGGAGGGACAGGTTCCTACGAGCAGTACTTC	CASSQGGTGSYEQYF
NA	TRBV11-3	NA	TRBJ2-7	TGTGCCAGCAGCTTAGGGGGGCCGCCCTACGAGCAGTACTTC	CASSLGGPPYEQYF
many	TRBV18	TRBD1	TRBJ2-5	TGTGCCAGCTCACCGAATAGCCAGGGGGCACAAGAGACCCAGTACTTC	CASSPNSQGAQETQYF
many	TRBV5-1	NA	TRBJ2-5	TGCGCCAGCACAAGGTTCCTAACCGGGGGAGAGACCCAGTACTTC	CASTRFLTGGETQYF
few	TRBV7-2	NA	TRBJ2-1	TGTGCCAGCAGCTTACCTCCGGAACATGAGCAGTTCTTC	CASSLPPEHEQFF
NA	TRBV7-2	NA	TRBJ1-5	TGTGCCAGCAGCTCATTGACCGAGTACAATCAGCCCCAGCATTTT	CASSSLTEYNQPQHF
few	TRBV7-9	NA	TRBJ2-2	TGTGCCAGCAGCTTCACCGGGACGGATGGAACCGGGGAGCTGTTTTTT	CASSFTGTDGTGELFF
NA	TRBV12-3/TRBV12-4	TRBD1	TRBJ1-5	TGTGCCAGCAGACCGGGACAGGGAAGCAATCAGCCCCAGCATTTT	CASRPGQGSNQPQHF
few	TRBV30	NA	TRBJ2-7	TGTGCCTGGAGTTACACCCCGAACCCCTACGAGCAGTACTTC	CAWSYTPNPYEQYF
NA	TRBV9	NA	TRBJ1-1	TGTGCCAGCAGCGTCGCGGACAGCCCCTACCCTGAAGCTTTCTTT	CASSVADSPYPEAFF
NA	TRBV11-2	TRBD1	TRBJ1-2	TGTGCCAGCAGCTTGTTCTGGCCGACAGGGCAATATCTTAACTATGGCTACACCTTC	CASSLFWPTGQYLNYGYTF
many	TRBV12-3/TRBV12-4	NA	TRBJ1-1	TGTGCCAGCAGTTTCAGGGTTTTGAACACTGAAGCTTTCTTT	CASSFRVLNTEAFF
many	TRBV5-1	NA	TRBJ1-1	TGCGCCAGCAGCTTGTTTTCCACCCAGCAAGCTTTCTTT	CASSLFSTQQAFF
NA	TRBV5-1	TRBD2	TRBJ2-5	TGCGCCAGCACCCTTAGCGGGGGGGCCCGAGAGACCCAGTACTTC	CASTLSGGARETQYF
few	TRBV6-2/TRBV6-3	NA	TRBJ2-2	TGTGCCAGCAGCCCCCTCGGGGAGCTGTTTTTT	CASSPLGELFF
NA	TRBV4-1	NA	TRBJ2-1	TGCGCCAGCAGCCAAGATAAAGGGTTACGATTCTTC	CASSQDKGLRFF
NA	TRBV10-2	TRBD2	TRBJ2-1	TGCGCCAGCAGTGAGTCCGTGGCTAGCGGGGCCAATGAGCAGTTCTTC	CASSESVASGANEQFF
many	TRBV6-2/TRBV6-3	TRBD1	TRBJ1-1	TGTGCCAGCAGTTACTACAGGGGGAACACTGAAGCTTTCTTT	CASSYYRGNTEAFF
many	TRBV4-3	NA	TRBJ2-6	TGCGCCAGCAGCCAAACCCAGGGAACTGGGGCCAACGTCCTGACTTTC	CASSQTQGTGANVLTF
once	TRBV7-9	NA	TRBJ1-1	TGTGCCAGCAGCGCCCCGAGGGGGGGGGGAGCTTTCTTT	CASSAPRGGGAFF
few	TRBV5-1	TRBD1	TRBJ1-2	TGCGCCAGCAGCGGCGGACAGGGAGGGGGAAACTATGGCTACACCTTC	CASSGGQGGGNYGYTF
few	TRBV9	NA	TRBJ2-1	TGTGCCAGCAGCGAGTTCTGGACTCCACCAACGGGGAATGAGCAGTTCTTC	CASSEFWTPPTGNEQFF
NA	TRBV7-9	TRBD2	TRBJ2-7	TGTGCCAGCAGCTTAGACTATACTAGCGGGGTTTACGAGCAGTACTTC	CASSLDYTSGVYEQYF
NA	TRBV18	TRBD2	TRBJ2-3	TGTGCCAGCTCAACACTAGCGGGGGGACCCGAAGATACGCAGTATTTT	CASSTLAGGPEDTQYF
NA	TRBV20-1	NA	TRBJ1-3	TGCAGTGCTAGACAGGCCACCTCTGGAAACACCATATATTTT	CSARQATSGNTIYF
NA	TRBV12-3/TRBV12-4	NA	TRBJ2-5	TGTGCCAGCACCGTGGGCGGCTCATACCAAGAGACCCAGTACTTC	CASTVGGSYQETQYF
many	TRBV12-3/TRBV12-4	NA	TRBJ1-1	TGTGCCAGCAGTGATTCGCCCCAGGAGGGAGCTTTCTTT	CASSDSPQEGAFF
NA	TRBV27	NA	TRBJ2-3	TGTGCCAGCACAAGAGGGGTGTTCGGCACAGATACGCAGTATTTT	CASTRGVFGTDTQYF
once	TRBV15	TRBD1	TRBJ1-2	TGTGCCACCAGCAGAGCTGGCAGGGGGGGTGGCTACACCTTC	CATSRAGRGGGYTF
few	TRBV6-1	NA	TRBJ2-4	TGTGCCGCGTCGACAGGTTTCGGAAACATTCAGTACTTC	CAASTGFGNIQYF
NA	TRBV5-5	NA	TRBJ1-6	TGTGCCAGCAGCTTGGCCAGGGCGGTATACTATAATTCACCCCTCCACTTT	CASSLARAVYYNSPLHF
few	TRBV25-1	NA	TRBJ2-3	TGTGCCAGCCTTAGCTTCGATACGCAGTATTTT	CASLSFDTQYF
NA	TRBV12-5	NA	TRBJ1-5	TGTGCTAGTGGTCCCGGGCGCAATCAGCCCCAGCATTTT	CASGPGRNQPQHF
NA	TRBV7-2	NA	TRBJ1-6	TGTGCCAGCAGTTTGGGTCAAACTAATTCACCCCTCCACTTT	CASSLGQTNSPLHF
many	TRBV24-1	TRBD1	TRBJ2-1	TGTGCCACCAGTGATCCCGGGACAGGAGATGAGCAGTTCTTC	CATSDPGTGDEQFF
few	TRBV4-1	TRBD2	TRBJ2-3	TGCGCCAGCAGTCCTAGCGGGGGGTTGCAGTATTTT	CASSPSGGLQYF
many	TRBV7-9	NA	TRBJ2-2	TGTGCCAGCAGCTTTACCCCTATCAACACCGGGGAGCTGTTTTTT	CASSFTPINTGELFF
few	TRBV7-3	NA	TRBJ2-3	TGTGCCAGCAGCAAAGCTGGGGGTCGGGGAGATACGCAGTATTTT	CASSKAGGRGDTQYF
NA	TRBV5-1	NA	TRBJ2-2	TGCGCCAGCATTCAGGGGACCGGGGAGCTGTTTTTT	CASIQGTGELFF